This T cell receptor (beta chain) was captured by sequencing in a study of human T cells and chemical hapten exposure. Study in general: Subjects had 2% DPC placed on roughly 2 cm by roughly 2 cm of upper inner arm skin for sensitization. How much TCR each sample yielded varied, mostly because pooled library volumes differed slightly.

This clonotype was observed a handful of times. The antigen remains undetermined. Time point of the sample: pre-sensitization, week 0. Treatment of the sample: therapeutic diphenylcyclopropenone sensitization with weekly scalp DPC. Overall study findings and caveats: Significantly greater numbers of large CDR3 similarity clusters came from expanded TCRs than from controls.

Germline loops: CDR1 MNHEY, CDR2 SVGAGI. The CDR3 is 15 residues long. V lost 5 bases to trimming and J lost 5 bases, with 13 bases between them. Individual cDNA molecules each carried unique molecular identifiers attached by the library. MiXCR, run by TCRdb on the RACE reads, gives a single entry per CDR3 protein. The data contain some 98,000 distinct CDR3 sequences, 10% to 13% of them seen just once; the ten biggest clones take up 3.1%. The source was whole blood, collected in connection with sensitization to the hapten diphenylcyclopropenone (DPC). This sequence joins TRBV6-5 and TRBJ1-6, with no clear D. The source of this sequence is a woman aged 60 to 75 with alopecia areata. Some clones in this sample may be carry-over from other donors' samples. The CDR3 DNA reads TGTGCCAGCAGTACCGGGTCGGCCAATAATTCACCCCTCCACTTT. This codes for CASSTGSANNSPLHF.